These T cell receptor beta chains were read from a single sample in a study of T cell responses to AZD1222 COVID-19 vaccine. The protocol was immunoSEQ multiplex PCR, while the TCRdb copy is restricted to in-frame clones and leaves out a portion. The sample shows 95,000 to 110,000 clones, about 90% of them seen only once. Sequences were derived from peripheral blood, sampled on day 0 of AZD1222 vaccination. The receptors were gathered from an adult in good health. Both conserved end residues are part of each CDR3. Each record gives: clone size, J gene, V gene, D gene, CDR3 DNA, CDR3 protein. D genes are given only for firm matches. The size field is filled for only some rows; it gives once, few, many or a size class.

size: -
J: TRBJ2-7
V: TRBV28
D: -
DNA: TGTGCCAGCAGTTTCCCCAGCTCCTACGAGCAGTACTTC
CDR3: CASSFPSSYEQYF

size: -
J: TRBJ2-2
V: TRBV12-3/TRBV12-4
D: -
DNA: TGTGCCAGCAGAACACGACAGTCCGGGGAGCTGTTTTTT
CDR3: CASRTRQSGELFF

size: -
J: TRBJ2-3
V: TRBV30
D: -
DNA: TGTGCCTGGAGTGTCCGAGATACGCAGTATTTT
CDR3: CAWSVRDTQYF

size: once
J: TRBJ1-1
V: TRBV6-5
D: TRBD1
DNA: TGTGCCAGCAGGACAGGGGAAGGTAGGTTCACTGAAGCTTTCTTT
CDR3: CASRTGEGRFTEAFF

size: -
J: TRBJ2-3
V: TRBV7-2
D: TRBD2
DNA: TGTGCCAGCAGCTTAGTCGCGCGGGGGGGCACAGATACGCAGTATTTT
CDR3: CASSLVARGGTDTQYF

size: once
J: TRBJ2-7
V: TRBV5-6
D: -
DNA: TGTGCCAGCAGCTTGTGGTCAGTTAGTAGCTACGAGCAGTACTTC
CDR3: CASSLWSVSSYEQYF

size: -
J: TRBJ1-6
V: TRBV12-3/TRBV12-4
D: -
DNA: TGTGCCAGCAGTTGGACGGGGAATTCACCCCTCCACTTT
CDR3: CASSWTGNSPLHF

size: -
J: TRBJ2-7
V: TRBV18
D: TRBD1
DNA: TGTGCCAGCTCAACCATAGGAGCAGGAGGACAGGGTTTTTACGAGCAGTACTTC
CDR3: CASSTIGAGGQGFYEQYF

size: -
J: TRBJ2-1
V: TRBV7-8
D: TRBD2
DNA: TGTGCCAGCAGCTTAGCACTCCGCCTAGCGGGCAATGAGCAGTTCTTC
CDR3: CASSLALRLAGNEQFF

size: once
J: TRBJ1-1
V: TRBV12-3/TRBV12-4
D: -
DNA: TGTGCCAGCAGTTTTGTCCACACTGAAGCTTTCTTT
CDR3: CASSFVHTEAFF

size: -
J: TRBJ2-5
V: TRBV5-8
D: -
DNA: TGTGCCAGCAGCTTGGCGGCCAGGATCCAAGAGACCCAGTACTTC
CDR3: CASSLAARIQETQYF

size: -
J: TRBJ1-3
V: TRBV18
D: -
DNA: TGTGCCAGCTCACCACTCCCAGCCGTCTCTGGAAACACCATATATTTT
CDR3: CASSPLPAVSGNTIYF

size: once
J: TRBJ1-4
V: TRBV19
D: TRBD1
DNA: TGTGCCAGTAGGGCATGGGACAGGAATGAAGAAAAACTGTTTTTT
CDR3: CASRAWDRNEEKLFF

size: -
J: TRBJ2-3
V: TRBV18
D: -
DNA: TGTGCCAGCTCACTGGACAAAACCGGCACAGATACGCAGTATTTT
CDR3: CASSLDKTGTDTQYF

size: -
J: TRBJ2-3
V: TRBV7-3
D: -
DNA: TGTGCCAGCAGCTTCGCGGTCGGCGGGGGACACACAGATACGCAGTATTTT
CDR3: CASSFAVGGGHTDTQYF

size: -
J: TRBJ2-3
V: TRBV2
D: -
DNA: TGTGCCAACCACTCTCCAGACAGGATGAGCACAGATACGCAGTATTTT
CDR3: CANHSPDRMSTDTQYF

size: few
J: TRBJ1-2
V: TRBV11-2
D: -
DNA: TGTGCCAGCAATCAAGGGGTAAACTATGGCTACACCTTC
CDR3: CASNQGVNYGYTF

size: -
J: TRBJ1-6
V: TRBV19
D: TRBD1
DNA: TGTGCCAGTAGTATAGATGTGGCAGGGGGAAATTCACCCCTCCACTTT
CDR3: CASSIDVAGGNSPLHF

size: -
J: TRBJ1-1
V: TRBV5-1
D: TRBD1
DNA: TGCGCCAGCAGCTTGGACGCAGGGGGGGACACTGAAGCTTTCTTT
CDR3: CASSLDAGGDTEAFF

size: once
J: TRBJ1-6
V: TRBV2
D: -
DNA: TGTGCCAGCAGTGAGGAGGGTGGGGGGCTGTCACCCCTCCACTTT
CDR3: CASSEEGGGLSPLHF